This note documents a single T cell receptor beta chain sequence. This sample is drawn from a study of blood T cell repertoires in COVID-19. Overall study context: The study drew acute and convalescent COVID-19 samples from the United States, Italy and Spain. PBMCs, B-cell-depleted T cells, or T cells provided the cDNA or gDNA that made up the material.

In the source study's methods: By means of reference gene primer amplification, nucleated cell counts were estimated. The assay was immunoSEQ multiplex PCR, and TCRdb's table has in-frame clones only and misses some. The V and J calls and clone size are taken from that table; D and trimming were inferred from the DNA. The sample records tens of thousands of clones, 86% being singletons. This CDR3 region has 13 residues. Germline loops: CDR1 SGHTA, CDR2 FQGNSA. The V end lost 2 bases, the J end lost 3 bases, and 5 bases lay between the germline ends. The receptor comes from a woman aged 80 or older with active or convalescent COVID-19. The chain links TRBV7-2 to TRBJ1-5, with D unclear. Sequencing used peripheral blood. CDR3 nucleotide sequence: TGTGCCAGCAGCTTAAGCTACAATCAGCCCCAGCATTTT. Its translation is CASSLSYNQPQHF.